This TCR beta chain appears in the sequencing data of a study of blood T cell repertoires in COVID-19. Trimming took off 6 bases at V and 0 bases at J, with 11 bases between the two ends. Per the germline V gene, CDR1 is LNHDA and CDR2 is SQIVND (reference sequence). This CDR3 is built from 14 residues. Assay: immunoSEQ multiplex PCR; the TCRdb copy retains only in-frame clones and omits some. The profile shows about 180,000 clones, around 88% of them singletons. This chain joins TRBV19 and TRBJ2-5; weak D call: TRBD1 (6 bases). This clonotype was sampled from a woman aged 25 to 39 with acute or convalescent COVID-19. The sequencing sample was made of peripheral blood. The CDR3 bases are TGTGCCAGTAGGAGAACAGGGAACCAAGAGACCCAGTACTTC. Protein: CASRRTGNQETQYF.